Shown below are 27 T cell receptor beta chains from a single sample sequenced in a study of cytomegalovirus exposure and HLA in healthy donors. Amplification used 60 Vbeta primers and 13 Jbeta primers. The table came from immunoSEQ multiplex PCR; TCRdb's copy has only in-frame clones and leaves some out. This table lists under 200,000 clones. The sample taken for sequencing was PBMCs. The source is a woman younger than 35 in good health and CMV-seropositive.

This chain connects TRBV6-1 to TRBJ2-7; D may be TRBD1 (5 bases). The CDR3 totals 13 residues. V lost 2 bases to trimming and J lost 9 bases, with 14 bases between them. CDR1 is MNHNS, CDR2 SASEGT, per germline. The CDR3 DNA sequence: TGTGCCAGCAGTGAATCAAGGTGGGGCACGCAGTACTTC. Translation: CASSESRWGTQYF.

V is TRBV2 and J is TRBJ1-2; 7 nucleotides agree with TRBD1. V was pared by 3 bases and J by 2 bases, with 6 bases of the junction left unmatched. The CDR3 loop spans 15 amino acids. Germline-derived CDR1 and CDR2 are SNHLY and FYNNEI. CDR3 residues: CASSDLGQMNYGYTF. For the CDR3, the DNA is TGTGCCAGCAGTGACTTGGGACAGATGAACTATGGCTACACCTTC.

The V and J genes are TRBV2 and TRBJ2-2; TRBD2 aligns across 11 bases. The CDR3 runs to 15 residues. CDR1 is SNHLY and CDR2 is FYNNEI in the germline V gene. V gave up 6 bases and J gave up 7 bases; unmatched junction bases: 7. The CDR3 loop is CASRIAGGLGGELFF. The CDR3 bases are TGTGCCAGCAGGATAGCGGGGGGGCTTGGCGGGGAGCTGTTTTTT. Drawing the rest from reference TRBV2 and TRBJ2-2, the complete variable domain is EPEVTQTPSHQVTQMGQEVILRCVPISNHLYFYWYRQILGQKVEFLVSFYNNEISEKSEIFDDQFSVERPDGSNFTLKIRSTKLEDSAMYFCASRIAGGLGGELFFGEGSRLTVL.

The V call is TRBV6-4, the J call TRBJ2-5, with D unclear. V was cut by 5 bases and J by 1 base, with 8 bases left in between. CDR1 MRHNA and CDR2 SNTAGT come from the germline V gene. The CDR3 spans 13 residues. CDR3 loop: CASSSRVQETQYF. CDR3 sequence (DNA): TGTGCCAGCAGTTCCCGGGTCCAAGAGACCCAGTACTTC.

The rearrangement uses TRBV7-2 and TRBJ2-1; the match to TRBD2 covers 7 bases. This CDR3 contains 16 residues. Germline CDR1 reads SGHTA; CDR2 reads FQGNSA. The trim removed 1 base at V and 4 bases at J, leaving 7 bases unmatched. The CDR3 nucleotides read TGTGCCAGCAGCTTAGGCGGAACTAGCGTTTACAATGAGCAGTTCTTC. This encodes CASSLGGTSVYNEQFF. Complete variable domain (other parts from reference TRBV7-2 and TRBJ2-1): GAGVSQSPSNKVTEKGKDVELRCDPISGHTALYWYRQSLGQGLEFLIYFQGNSAPDKSGLPSDRFSAERTGGSVSTLTIQRTQQEDSAVYLCASSLGGTSVYNEQFFGPGTRLTVL.

The gene calls are TRBV18 and TRBJ1-2; 8 nucleotides agree with TRBD1. Trimming removed 0 bases from V and 5 bases from J; junction bases left unmatched: 5. CDR1 is KGHSH, CDR2 LQKENI, per germline. CDR3 length equals 15 residues. CDR3 in DNA: TGTGCCAGCTCACCACCCGGGACAGGCCCATATGGCTACACCTTC. Translated, it gives CASSPPGTGPYGYTF.

The chain has TRBV19 and TRBJ1-5; TRBD1 matches at 9 bases. The germline V gene encodes CDR1 LNHDA and CDR2 SQIVND (reference sequence). The CDR3 is 14 amino acids. V was clipped by 6 bases and J by 9 bases; unmatched bases: 9. As DNA, the CDR3 is TGTGCCAGTAGCGGGACAGGGCCCCTGGGGCCCCAGCATTTT. Protein sequence: CASSGTGPLGPQHF.

The chain carries TRBV4-2 and TRBJ2-2; 8 bases are a match to TRBD1. The germline gives CDR1 LGHNA, CDR2 YNFKEQ. The V gene end was trimmed by 0 bases and the J gene end by 3 bases; junction bases not matched to a gene: 9. CDR3 length: 18 amino acids. The CDR3 is CASSQEPGGVEDTGELFF. CDR3 DNA sequence: TGTGCCAGCAGCCAAGAGCCAGGGGGCGTAGAGGACACCGGGGAGCTGTTTTTT.

The chain is built from TRBV14 and TRBJ2-3, with D maybe TRBD1 (5 bases). With 3 bases removed from V and 13 bases from J, the gap between germline ends came to 11 bases. The length of the CDR3 is 11 residues. CDR1 is SGHDN, CDR2 FVKESK, per germline. The CDR3, as DNA: TGTGCCAGCAGCCAGGGGCCCTCTAAGTATTTT. Translated, it gives CASSQGPSKYF.

The rearrangement joins TRBV6-6 to TRBJ2-5; D not certain. There are 14 residues in the CDR3. Germline assignment: CDR1 MNHNY and CDR2 SVGAGI (reference sequence). Trimming took off 0 bases at V and 2 bases at J, with 7 bases between the two ends. In nucleotides, the CDR3 is TGTGCCAGCAGTTACTCGGCATCTCAAGAGACCCAGTACTTC. Translated, it gives CASSYSASQETQYF.

The chain is built from TRBV5-4 and TRBJ2-2, with 11 bases fitting TRBD2. Germline assignment: CDR1 SGHNT and CDR2 YYREEE (reference sequence). V gave up 0 bases and J gave up 6 bases; unmatched junction bases: 4. The CDR3 runs to 16 residues. Written as DNA, the CDR3 is TGTGCCAGCAGCTTGGCCCTAGCGGGGGGTGCCGGGGAGCTGTTTTTT. This gives the protein CASSLALAGGAGELFF.

This sequence joins TRBV7-2 and TRBJ1-2; 9 bases fit TRBD1. The ends lost 3 bases at V and 6 bases at J; junction bases unmatched: 2. The germline gives CDR1 SGHTA, CDR2 FQGNSA. The CDR3 covers 13 residues. The CDR3, as DNA: TGTGCCAGCAGCTTCAGGACAGGGGATGGCTACACCTTC. It is translated as CASSFRTGDGYTF.

This chain connects TRBV7-2 to TRBJ1-4; TRBD1 matches 10 bases. The length of the CDR3 is 15 residues. Germline CDR1 reads SGHTA; CDR2 reads FQGNSA. The V gene end was trimmed by 5 bases and the J gene end by 6 bases; junction bases not matched to a gene: 6. CDR3 in amino acids: CASSPRGQGYEKLFF. Here the CDR3 DNA reads TGTGCCAGCAGCCCAAGGGGACAGGGGTATGAAAAACTGTTTTTT.

The chain joins TRBV27 to TRBJ2-1; 11 positions agree with TRBD2. This CDR3 is built from 14 residues. Germline CDR1 is MNHEY and CDR2 is SMNVEV (reference sequence). With V trimmed by 6 bases and J by 7 bases, 5 bases remained unmatched. CDR3 DNA: TGTGCCAGCAGATTAGCGGGAGGGCCGAATGAGCAGTTCTTC. Amino acid sequence: CASRLAGGPNEQFF.

This rearrangement joins TRBV6-1 to TRBJ1-1, with no clear D. The V gene lost 3 bases and the J gene lost 3 bases, with 8 bases spanning the gap. There are 13 residues in the CDR3. From germline, CDR1 is MNHNS and CDR2 SASEGT. CDR3 DNA sequence: TGTGCCAGCAGTGATCGGGGTTACACTGAAGCTTTCTTT. It is translated as CASSDRGYTEAFF.

For this clone: The junction and the germline gene differ at one end; a read error may be behind it. Other DNA variants within this sample encode the same CDR3. The gene calls are TRBV2 and TRBJ1-5, with a weak D call TRBD1 (5 bases). Per the germline V gene, CDR1 is SNHLY and CDR2 is FYNNEI. The CDR3 runs to 14 residues. CDR3 nucleotide sequence: TGTGCCAGCAGTGGACAGACCAACAATCAGCCCCAACATTTT. The encoded protein is CASSGQTNNQPQHF.

The gene calls are TRBV9 and TRBJ2-3, with 9 positions matching TRBD2. The germline gives CDR1 SGDLS, CDR2 YYNGEE. The CDR3 totals 18 residues. After removal of 4 bases from V and 5 bases from J, the junction contained 17 bases not matched to a gene. CDR3 DNA sequence: TGTGCCAGCAGCCCCCGGGGTAGCGGGAGCACCCGGGGAGATACGCAGTATTTT. Its protein product is CASSPRGSGSTRGDTQYF.

The chain uses TRBV6-6 and TRBJ1-4, with D perhaps TRBD1 (6 bases). Germline V gene sequence: CDR1 MNHNY, CDR2 SVGAGI (reference sequence). This CDR3 has 15 residues. Trimming cost V 2 bases and J 5 bases, with 12 bases left between them. CDR3 bases: TGTGCCAGCAGTTACCCTCAGGGGCAGAATGAAAAACTGTTTTTT. It encodes CASSYPQGQNEKLFF.

The chain has TRBV25-1 and TRBJ1-2, with D possibly being TRBD1 (6 bases). The CDR3 has 13 amino acids. Germline CDR1 and CDR2: MGHDK and SYGVNS. V lost 6 bases, J lost 8 bases, and 16 bases lay in between. CDR3 sequence: CASRPTGSGGYTF. CDR3 nucleotides: TGTGCCAGCAGACCTACAGGGTCGGGCGGCTACACCTTC.

The chain employs TRBV11-2 and TRBJ2-7, with TRBD2 matching 10 bases. Trimming took 5 bases from V and 6 from J; bases not matched to a gene: 4. The V gene's germline CDR1 is SGHAT and CDR2 FQNNGV. The CDR3 spans 13 residues. The CDR3 DNA reads TGTGCCAGCAGCCAAGCGGGGGGGCTCGAGCAGTACTTC. Translation gives CASSQAGGLEQYF.

The J gene is TRBJ1-2, the V gene TRBV14; 7 bases align to TRBD1. CDR1 and CDR2 from the germline V gene are SGHDN and FVKESK. This CDR3 spans 17 amino acids. V lost 4 bases, J lost 1 base, and 12 bases stayed unmatched. As DNA, the CDR3 is TGTGCCAGCAGCCTCACCCCGAGGGGGCGCGTTAACTATGGCTACACCTTC. It yields the protein CASSLTPRGRVNYGYTF.

The chain carries TRBV10-3 and TRBJ1-5; 8 positions agree with TRBD1. Germline CDR1 is ENHRY and CDR2 is SYGVKD. The length of the CDR3 is 14 residues. J was trimmed by 7 bases and V by 4 bases; bases with no gene match: 6. Written as DNA, the CDR3 is TGTGCCATCAGTGCGGACAGGGTACGACAGCCCCAGCATTTT. Translated, it gives CAISADRVRQPQHF.

This chain joins TRBV30 and TRBJ1-1, with D tentatively TRBD1 (5 bases). CDR3 size: 14 residues. V was shortened by 3 bases and J by 3 bases, with 14 bases between the two germline ends. Per germline, CDR1 GTSNPN and CDR2 SVGIG (reference sequence). Here the CDR3 reads CAWRIGGMDTEAFF. The CDR3 nucleotides are TGTGCCTGGAGGATCGGGGGGATGGACACTGAAGCTTTCTTT.

CDR3 in DNA: TGCAGTGCCTTCTCTCTCGAGACCCAGTACTTC. Translating gives CSAFSLETQYF. The rearrangement joins TRBV20-1 to TRBJ2-5, with D unclear. Trimming removed 6 bases from V and 5 bases from J, with 10 bases in between. The CDR3 covers 11 residues. Germline V lookup: CDR1 DFQATT, CDR2 SNEGSKA (reference sequence).

This chain uses TRBV18 with TRBJ2-2, with no clear D. V was pared by 0 bases and J by 2 bases, with 10 bases between. This CDR3 region has 16 residues. The germline CDR1 and CDR2 sequences are KGHSH and LQKENI. The CDR3 DNA is TGTGCCAGCTCACCACCGTCCAGGCTCAACACCGGGGAGCTGTTTTTT. Its protein is CASSPPSRLNTGELFF.

The V and J genes are TRBV7-2 and TRBJ2-7, with 8 bases identical to TRBD1. CDR3 size: 14 residues. V lost 5 bases to trimming and J lost 1 base; unmatched junction nucleotides: 4. Germline CDR1 reads SGHTA; CDR2 reads FQGNSA. Here the CDR3 DNA reads TGTGCCAGCAGCACCCGGACAGGGTCCTACGAGCAGTACTTC. Translated, it gives CASSTRTGSYEQYF.

The J gene is TRBJ2-7, the V gene TRBV7-2, with 9 bases aligning to TRBD2. Germline loops: CDR1 SGHTA, CDR2 FQGNSA. CDR3 length: 15 residues. After removal of 2 bases from V and 5 bases from J, the junction contained 7 bases not matched to a gene. The CDR3 region has the DNA TGTGCCAGCAGCTTAAGGCTAGCGGGAAACCACGAGCAGTACTTC. Translating it yields CASSLRLAGNHEQYF.